A single sample gave rise to the 6 T cell receptor beta chains below, sequenced in a study of blood T cell repertoires in COVID-19. TCRdb's copy holds only in-frame clones and misses some; the assay was immunoSEQ multiplex PCR. The sample records about 180,000 clones, 89% being singletons. Sequenced material: peripheral blood. These receptors were taken from a man aged 18 to 30 who had recovered from COVID-19.

The chain joins TRBV6-6 to TRBJ1-4, with D possibly TRBD1 on 5 matching bases. Looked up from germline, CDR1 is MNHNY and CDR2 is SVGAGI (reference sequence). The CDR3 runs to 15 residues. V was cut by 6 bases and J by 3 bases, with 14 bases left in between. This chain's CDR3 is CASRYQGGANEKLFF. The DNA of the CDR3 is TGTGCCAGCAGATACCAGGGTGGCGCTAATGAAAAACTGTTTTTT.

This sequence joins TRBV10-1 and TRBJ2-7; 10 bases line up with TRBD1. The length of the CDR3 is 15 residues. Germline CDR1 WNHNN, CDR2 SYGVQD (reference sequence). V trimming: 6 bases; J trimming: 3 bases; junction bases outside the gene matches: 8. CDR3 sequence (DNA): TGCGCCAGCAGCCAGAACCGGGACAGGGGCTACGAGCAGTACTTC. It yields the protein CASSQNRDRGYEQYF.

The chain is built from TRBV10-3 and TRBJ2-7, with TRBD2 matching over 7 bases. The CDR3 length is 15 residues. V lost 3 bases, J lost 2 bases, and 7 bases stayed unmatched. Germline V gene sequence: CDR1 ENHRY, CDR2 SYGVKD. The CDR3 here is CAISDYSSGTYEQYF. CDR3 nucleotides: TGTGCCATCAGTGATTATTCTAGCGGAACCTACGAGCAGTACTTC.

This clone has just one count. The V gene is TRBV15, the J gene TRBJ2-7, with a tentative D call TRBD2 (6 bases). The V and J ends lost 3 bases and 5 bases respectively, with 14 bases between them. Per the germline V gene, CDR1 is LNHNV and CDR2 is YYDKDF (reference sequence). CDR3 length: 14 residues. The CDR3 protein is CATSSGGLQDEQYF. Here the CDR3 DNA reads TGTGCCACCAGCAGCGGGGGACTCCAGGACGAGCAGTACTTC.

V gene TRBV6-5 combines with J gene TRBJ2-7, with D perhaps matching TRBD1 (5 bases). The CDR3 is 13 residues long. CDR1 is MNHEY, CDR2 SVGAGI, per germline. The germline V and J ends were trimmed by 1 base and 2 bases, with 6 bases remaining between them. Written as DNA, the CDR3 is TGTGCCAGCAGTTACTTGGACACCTACGAGCAGTACTTC. It encodes CASSYLDTYEQYF.

This rearrangement joins TRBV20-1 to TRBJ2-4; D is possibly TRBD1 (5 bases). There are 17 residues in the CDR3. V was pared by 6 bases and J by 0 bases, with 21 bases between. The germline CDR1 and CDR2 sequences are DFQATT and SNEGSKA (reference sequence). The CDR3 bases are TGCAGTGCCAGTGGATCCCTAGGGGATTTAGCCAAAAACATTCAGTACTTC. This encodes CSASGSLGDLAKNIQYF.